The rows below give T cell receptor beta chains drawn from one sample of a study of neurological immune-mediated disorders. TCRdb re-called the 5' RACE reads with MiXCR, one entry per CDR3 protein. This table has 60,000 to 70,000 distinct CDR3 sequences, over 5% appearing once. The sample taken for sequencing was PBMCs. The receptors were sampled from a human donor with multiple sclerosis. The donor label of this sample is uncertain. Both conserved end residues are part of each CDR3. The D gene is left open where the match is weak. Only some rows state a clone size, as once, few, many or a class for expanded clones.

CDR3 DNA: TGCAGTGCGAGCCCAGGGTCGGACTATGGCTACACCTTC
CDR3 protein: CSASPGSDYGYTF
J gene: TRBJ1-2
V gene: TRBV20-1
clone size: many
D gene: NA

CDR3 DNA: TGTGCCAGCTCACCACTCGGCCCCATCGAGCAGTACTTC
CDR3 protein: CASSPLGPIEQYF
J gene: TRBJ2-7
V gene: TRBV18
clone size: many
D gene: NA

CDR3 DNA: TGTGCCAGCAGTGAATCGGGGACAGGGGTATACGAGCAGTACTTC
CDR3 protein: CASSESGTGVYEQYF
J gene: TRBJ2-7
V gene: TRBV25-1
clone size: NA
D gene: TRBD1

CDR3 DNA: TGTGCCAGCAGTGAAGCGAGTTTGTTAGGTGACTCTGGGGCCAACGTCCTGACTTTC
CDR3 protein: CASSEASLLGDSGANVLTF
J gene: TRBJ2-6
V gene: TRBV2
clone size: many
D gene: NA

CDR3 DNA: TGTGCCAGCAGTTTACAACTAGCCAAAAACATTCAGTACTTC
CDR3 protein: CASSLQLAKNIQYF
J gene: TRBJ2-4
V gene: TRBV12-3/TRBV12-4
clone size: many
D gene: NA

CDR3 DNA: TGTGCCAGCAGTTCCTCGGGTGAGCCGAATGAGCAGTTCTTC
CDR3 protein: CASSSSGEPNEQFF
J gene: TRBJ2-1
V gene: TRBV6-2/TRBV6-3
clone size: many
D gene: NA

CDR3 DNA: TGCGCCAGCAGCTTGGGAGCGGGGGCTCAAGAGACCCAGTACTTC
CDR3 protein: CASSLGAGAQETQYF
J gene: TRBJ2-5
V gene: TRBV5-1
clone size: NA
D gene: TRBD2

CDR3 DNA: TGCGCCAGCAGCCCCGTAGCGGGGGGCTACAATGAGCAGTTCTTC
CDR3 protein: CASSPVAGGYNEQFF
J gene: TRBJ2-1
V gene: TRBV5-1
clone size: many
D gene: TRBD2

CDR3 DNA: TGCAGTGCGGGTTGGGGGGATGGCTACACCTTC
CDR3 protein: CSAGWGDGYTF
J gene: TRBJ1-2
V gene: TRBV20-1
clone size: many
D gene: NA

CDR3 DNA: TGCGCCAGCAGACCCCACCGACAGTCCTCCTACGAGCAGTACTTC
CDR3 protein: CASRPHRQSSYEQYF
J gene: TRBJ2-7
V gene: TRBV5-1
clone size: many
D gene: NA

CDR3 DNA: TGTGCCAGCAGTTACTCGGCAGGGAACACTGAAGCTTTCTTT
CDR3 protein: CASSYSAGNTEAFF
J gene: TRBJ1-1
V gene: TRBV6-6
clone size: many
D gene: NA

CDR3 DNA: TGCGCCAGCAGCGGGGGAAGGGGAAACCAAGAGACCCAGTACTTC
CDR3 protein: CASSGGRGNQETQYF
J gene: TRBJ2-5
V gene: TRBV5-1
clone size: many
D gene: NA

CDR3 DNA: TGCGCCAGCAGCTTGATTCCCGGAAACACCATATATTTT
CDR3 protein: CASSLIPGNTIYF
J gene: TRBJ1-3
V gene: TRBV5-1
clone size: many
D gene: NA

CDR3 DNA: TGCGCCAGCAGCCACGGAAAGAATGAAAAACTGTTTTTT
CDR3 protein: CASSHGKNEKLFF
J gene: TRBJ1-4
V gene: TRBV5-1
clone size: many
D gene: NA

CDR3 DNA: TGTGCCAGCAGCCCCGGGGCCTCCAACACCGGGGAGCTGTTTTTT
CDR3 protein: CASSPGASNTGELFF
J gene: TRBJ2-2
V gene: TRBV5-5
clone size: NA
D gene: NA

CDR3 DNA: TGCGCCAGCAGTAGCCTAGGGCGGGGGGAGCTGTTTTTT
CDR3 protein: CASSSLGRGELFF
J gene: TRBJ2-2
V gene: TRBV4-1
clone size: many
D gene: NA

CDR3 DNA: TGCAGTGCTTCCGCATCTGGGCTAATTAATGAAAAACTGTTTTTT
CDR3 protein: CSASASGLINEKLFF
J gene: TRBJ1-4
V gene: TRBV20-1
clone size: many
D gene: NA